This T cell receptor (beta chain) was observed in a study of CD8 T cells in ankylosing spondylitis. General observations from the study: Enrichment of disease-linked clones was reportedly significant in matched ankylosing spondylitis synovial fluid. What appeared characteristic of ankylosing spondylitis blood was a TCR beta motif of 7 or 8 highly homologous variants.

CDR1 and CDR2 from the germline V gene are MNHEY and SMNVEV (reference sequence). V lost 5 bases and J 6 bases, leaving 11 bases between the germline ends. The CDR3 sequence is 13 residues long. This clonotype was found many times. The antigen is unknown. Scientists made TCR beta libraries using quantitative 5'-RACE with molecular barcodes. TCRdb ran MiXCR on the 5' RACE reads and lists one entry per CDR3 protein. This sample has around 300,000 distinct CDR3 sequences; 11% occur once, and the top ten carry about 10%. This sequence originates from a female donor with ankylosing spondylitis or in good health (not recorded which). V and J are TRBV27 and TRBJ2-1, with D unclear. Sequenced: blood, either unsorted or a sorted T cell fraction (not recorded which). The CDR3 loop reads CASSPVNPNEQFF. CDR3 nucleotide sequence: TGTGCCAGCAGTCCCGTGAACCCCAATGAGCAGTTCTTC.